Listed here is a single TCR beta chain. These data are taken from a study of cytomegalovirus exposure and HLA in healthy donors. Sequencing used immunoSEQ multiplex PCR; TCRdb keeps in-frame clones, though not all of them. The sample holds around 180,000 clones, roughly 84% seen once. The donors were in the roughly 130-subject validation cohort, distinct from the roughly 700-subject first cohort. In germline, CDR1 is SGHRS, CDR2 YFSETQ. The CDR3 has 16 residues. V trimming: 4 bases; J trimming: 2 bases; junction bases outside the gene matches: 8. The specimen sequenced was PBMCs. The J gene is TRBJ2-7, the V gene TRBV5-1, with TRBD2 matching 11 bases. This receptor was taken from a young man in good health and CMV-seropositive. The CDR3: CASSPSGRFSPYEQYF. The CDR3 coding sequence is TGCGCCAGCAGCCCTAGCGGGAGGTTTAGTCCCTACGAGCAGTACTTC.